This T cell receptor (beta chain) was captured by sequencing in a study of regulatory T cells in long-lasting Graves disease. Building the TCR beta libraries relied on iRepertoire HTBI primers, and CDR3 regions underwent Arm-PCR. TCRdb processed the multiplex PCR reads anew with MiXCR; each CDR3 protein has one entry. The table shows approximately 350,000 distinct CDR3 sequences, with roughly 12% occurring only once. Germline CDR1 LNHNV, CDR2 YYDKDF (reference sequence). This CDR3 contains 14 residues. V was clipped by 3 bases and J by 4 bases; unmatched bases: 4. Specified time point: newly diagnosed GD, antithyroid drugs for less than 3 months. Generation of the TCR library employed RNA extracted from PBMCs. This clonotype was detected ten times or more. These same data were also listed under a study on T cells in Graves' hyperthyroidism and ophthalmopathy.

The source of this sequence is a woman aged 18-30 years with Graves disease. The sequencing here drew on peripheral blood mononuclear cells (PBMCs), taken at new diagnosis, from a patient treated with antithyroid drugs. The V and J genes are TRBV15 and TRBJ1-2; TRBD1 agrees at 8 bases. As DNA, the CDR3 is TGTGCCACCAGCAGTCAGGGGGCCAGCTATGGCTACACCTTC. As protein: CATSSQGASYGYTF.